The 31 T cell receptor beta chains below all came from one sample that was sequenced in a study of T-cell reconstitution after alpha-beta-depleted transplantation in children. Library preparation (for TCRbeta) was performed with unique molecular identifiers. Each CDR3 protein gets one entry after TCRdb re-called the PCR reads with MiXCR. Of about 350,000 distinct CDR3 sequences listed, under 20% are singletons. The sequenced sample was PBMCs, mostly from graft donor cells, obtained 360 days after TCRalphabeta/CD19-depleted stem cell transplant. The receptors come from a male patient between 2 and 10 years old who had a stem cell transplant for acute lymphoblastic leukemia, so the T cells may come from the graft donor.

The sample holds many counts of this clonotype. CDR3 sequence: CASSQEEYEQYF. The DNA of the CDR3 is TGTGCCAGCAGCCAAGAAGAATACGAGCAGTACTTC. The chain recombines TRBV3-1 with TRBJ2-7; no firm D call. CDR1 is LGHDT, CDR2 YNNKEL, per germline (reference sequence). V was clipped by 0 bases and J by 4 bases, with 4 bases between them. CDR3 size: 12 residues.

The chain carries TRBV6-2 or TRBV6-3 and TRBJ2-7; the D gene is possibly TRBD2 (6 bases). Germline CDR1 reads MNHEY; CDR2 reads SVGEGT. The CDR3 extends over 16 amino acids. Trimming cost V 6 bases and J 3 bases, with 21 bases left between them. The CDR3 DNA is TGTGCCAGCAGACAGCGGGCCGTCATAGGGTACTACGAGCAGTACTTC. It yields the protein CASRQRAVIGYYEQYF.

In its sample, this clonotype was seen a few times. The J gene is TRBJ2-3, the V gene TRBV5-1; no firm D call. CDR3 size: 14 residues. Germline CDR1 reads SGHRS; CDR2 reads YFSETQ. V was cut by 4 bases and J by 0 bases, with 9 bases left in between. The CDR3 bases are TGCGCCAGCAGCGTGGCAGAGAGCACAGATACGCAGTATTTT. It codes for CASSVAESTDTQYF.

This clonotype came up a few times. This sequence joins TRBV6-1 and TRBJ2-3; 8 nucleotides agree with TRBD2. V was clipped by 0 bases and J by 4 bases; unmatched bases: 9. The CDR3 length is 17 residues. Germline CDR1 reads MNHNS; CDR2 reads SASEGT. Here the CDR3 DNA reads TGTGCCAGCAGTGAAGCGAGTGGAGTAGCGGGACCAGATACGCAGTATTTT. Its protein is CASSEASGVAGPDTQYF.

This chain uses TRBV27 with TRBJ2-7; tentative D call: TRBD2 (6 bases). Germline CDR1 is MNHEY and CDR2 is SMNVEV (reference sequence). V was clipped by 6 bases and J by 0 bases, with 18 bases between them. The CDR3 consists of 16 residues. The CDR3 loop reads CASRPTGGVSSYEQYF. For the CDR3, the DNA is TGTGCCAGCAGACCCACAGGAGGGGTCAGCTCCTACGAGCAGTACTTC.

The chain employs TRBV3-1 and TRBJ2-1, with D tentatively TRBD1 or TRBD2 (6 bases each). Germline V gene sequence: CDR1 LGHDT, CDR2 YNNKEL (reference sequence). Trimming took 4 bases from V and 4 from J, leaving 20 bases between them. CDR3 length: 17 amino acids. The CDR3 here is CASSRRTALAAYNEQFF. Here the CDR3 DNA reads TGTGCCAGCAGCCGCCGGACAGCTTTAGCGGCGTACAATGAGCAGTTCTTC.

V usage is TRBV12-3 or TRBV12-4 and J usage is TRBJ2-5, with 14 bases aligning to TRBD2. The CDR3 length is 16 residues. Unmatched junction bases numbered 3, after V lost 2 bases and J lost 4 bases. The CDR3 region is CASSLRGLAGGETQYF. Written as DNA, the CDR3 is TGTGCCAGCAGTTTAAGAGGACTAGCGGGAGGAGAGACCCAGTACTTC.

This chain uses TRBV28 with TRBJ2-7, with TRBD2 matching 9 bases. V was pared by 3 bases and J by 3 bases, with 9 bases of the junction left unmatched. Looked up from germline, CDR1 is MDHEN and CDR2 is SYDVKM. This CDR3 is built from 16 residues. In nucleotides, the CDR3 is TGTGCCAGCAGTTTGGTTGGCGGGAGGGCTTTCTACGAGCAGTACTTC. Translation gives CASSLVGGRAFYEQYF.

V and J are TRBV4-2 and TRBJ2-3; no clear D gene. The CDR3 is made up of 15 amino acids. CDR1 LGHNA and CDR2 YNFKEQ come from the germline V gene. Trimming took 0 bases from V and 2 from J, leaving 9 bases between them. The CDR3 reads CASSQDKVLTDTQYF. CDR3 in DNA: TGTGCCAGCAGCCAAGATAAGGTCCTCACAGATACGCAGTATTTT.

Many counts were recorded for this clonotype. This chain links TRBV12-3 or TRBV12-4 with TRBJ2-6; D gene ambiguous. The CDR3 runs to 13 residues. V lost 8 bases and J lost 1, with 6 bases in between. CDR3 sequence (DNA): TGTGCCAGCCTCTTTTCTGGGGCCAACGTCCTGACTTTC. This encodes CASLFSGANVLTF.

The sample holds a few counts of this clonotype. This sequence joins TRBV12-3 or TRBV12-4 and TRBJ1-4; the D gene is possibly TRBD1 (5 bases). With 4 bases removed from V and 2 bases from J, the gap between germline ends came to 17 bases. This CDR3 is 17 amino acids long. CDR3 protein: CASSYGSRGGTNEKLFF. The DNA of the CDR3 is TGTGCCAGCAGTTATGGTTCTAGGGGAGGGACTAATGAAAAACTGTTTTTT.

This clonotype was detected ten times or more. V is TRBV10-3 and J is TRBJ2-1, with 7 bases lining up with TRBD1. CDR3 size: 16 residues. Germline V gene sequence: CDR1 ENHRY, CDR2 SYGVKD. Trimming at V came to 2 bases and at J to 7 bases, leaving 11 bases not matched to a gene. The CDR3 nucleotides are TGTGCCATCAGTGAGGGAGGACAGGTTAGATCTAATGAGCAGTTCTTC. Its protein is CAISEGGQVRSNEQFF.

CDR3 region: CASPRHTSGRRFGDEQFF. In DNA, the CDR3 is TGTGCCAGCCCCAGGCATACTAGCGGGAGACGATTTGGGGATGAGCAGTTCTTC. The gene calls are TRBV27 and TRBJ2-1; TRBD2 matches 11 bases. Trimming at V came to 8 bases and at J to 8 bases, leaving 20 bases not matched to a gene. This CDR3 spans 18 amino acids. The V gene's germline CDR1 is MNHEY and CDR2 SMNVEV (reference sequence).

At least ten counts were recorded for this clonotype. This chain connects TRBV29-1 to TRBJ2-5; D gene ambiguous. Germline V gene data show CDR1 as SQVTM and CDR2 as ANQGSEA. The CDR3 has 11 residues. The V and J ends lost 3 bases and 1 base respectively, with 3 bases between them. Written as DNA, the CDR3 is TGCAGCGTTGATAGCCAAGAGACCCAGTACTTC. Amino acid sequence: CSVDSQETQYF.

This clonotype was seen only a few times. The V gene is TRBV24-1, the J gene TRBJ1-5; tentatively, D is TRBD1 (6 bases). The CDR3 length is 16 residues. The germline V and J ends were trimmed by 2 bases and 6 bases, with 16 bases remaining between them. From germline, CDR1 is KGHDR and CDR2 SFDVKD. The CDR3 region has the DNA TGTGCCACCAGTGATTGGGTATACAGGGATAGTCAGCCCCAGCATTTT. It translates to CATSDWVYRDSQPQHF.

Ten or more counts support this clonotype. The chain combines TRBV28 with TRBJ1-4; 10 bases map to TRBD1. Unmatched junction bases numbered 12, after V lost 1 base and J lost 1 base. The germline CDR1 and CDR2 sequences are MDHEN and SYDVKM. This CDR3 is 20 amino acids long. CDR3 sequence reads: CASSLFAWTGGGQTNEKLFF. In DNA form, the CDR3 reads TGTGCCAGCAGTTTATTCGCCTGGACAGGGGGAGGCCAAACTAATGAAAAACTGTTTTTT.

This clonotype was seen a few times. V is TRBV10-2 and J is TRBJ1-1; perhaps TRBD1 as D (5 bases). With 6 bases removed from V and 6 bases from J, the gap between germline ends came to 20 bases. Germline V gene data show CDR1 as WSHSY and CDR2 as SAAADI. The CDR3 totals 15 residues. The CDR3 sequence: CASRDRQGLLSEAFF. The DNA for the CDR3 is TGCGCCAGCAGAGATAGGCAGGGCCTACTCTCTGAAGCTTTCTTT.

This clonotype was seen a handful of times. The CDR3 region is CASSSGGRAYNEQFF. CDR3 sequence (DNA): TGTGCCAGCAGTTCTGGCGGGAGGGCCTACAATGAGCAGTTCTTC. The rearrangement links TRBV6-2 or TRBV6-3 to TRBJ2-1; 9 bases line up with TRBD2. Germline CDR1 and CDR2: MNHEY and SVGEGT. J was trimmed by 2 bases and V by 4 bases; bases with no gene match: 3. This CDR3 region has 15 residues.

This clonotype occurred a few times. The chain has TRBV7-8 and TRBJ2-1; TRBD1 matches at 10 bases. The CDR3 covers 15 residues. CDR1 and CDR2 from the germline V gene are SGHVS and FQNEAQ. With 5 bases clipped from V and 7 bases from J, the junction kept 8 bases outside the gene matches. CDR3 sequence: CASSPEGQGWNEQFF. Here the CDR3 DNA reads TGTGCCAGCAGCCCAGAGGGACAGGGGTGGAATGAGCAGTTCTTC.

This clonotype was detected only a few times. The chain employs TRBV25-1 and TRBJ2-6; 7 bases fit TRBD1. Germline V gene data show CDR1 as MGHDK and CDR2 as SYGVNS. Losses at the gene ends were 6 bases for V and 1 base for J; bases not matched to a gene: 24. This CDR3 spans 22 amino acids. The CDR3 DNA is TGTGCCAGCAGCTCTTATGAGGACAGGCCCAGAGGTTTGGTTTCTGGGGCCAACGTCCTGACTTTC. Its protein product is CASSSYEDRPRGLVSGANVLTF.

This clonotype was observed once. V gene TRBV12-3 or TRBV12-4 combines with J gene TRBJ2-7; D remains unclear. The V end lost 8 bases, the J end lost 2 bases, and 16 bases lay between the germline ends. This CDR3 region has 14 residues. CDR3 nucleotides: TGTGCCAGCGTGTCCAGTGCGGTGGCCTACGAGCAGTACTTC. This codes for CASVSSAVAYEQYF.

This clonotype turned up a few times. The chain recombines TRBV10-3 with TRBJ2-3; maybe TRBD2 (6 bases). Trimming stripped 1 base from V and 0 bases from J, with 14 bases between. Germline loops: CDR1 ENHRY, CDR2 SYGVKD. This CDR3 spans 17 amino acids. The CDR3: CAISEYGSGPSTDTQYF. CDR3 nucleotides: TGTGCCATCAGTGAGTACGGTAGCGGACCTAGCACAGATACGCAGTATTTT.

This chain uses TRBV28 with TRBJ1-2, with TRBD1 as a possible D gene (6 bases). The V gene's germline CDR1 is MDHEN and CDR2 SYDVKM. V shed 3 bases and J shed 8 bases, with 13 bases lying between them. The CDR3 covers 13 residues. The chain's CDR3 is CASSFSGGGGYTF. The CDR3 DNA follows: TGTGCCAGCAGTTTTTCCGGGGGCGGAGGCTACACCTTC.

This clonotype came up many times. This chain joins TRBV4-3 and TRBJ1-1; D is unresolved. V was pared by 3 bases and J by 7 bases, with 15 bases between. The CDR3 spans 14 residues. Per germline, CDR1 LGHNA and CDR2 YSLEER. CDR3 sequence (DNA): TGCGCCAGCAGCCATGAGGTTGGACCGGTTGAAGCTTTCTTT. The encoded protein is CASSHEVGPVEAFF.

This clonotype was picked up many times. V gene TRBV5-1 combines with J gene TRBJ2-7; tentatively, D is TRBD2 (6 bases). CDR1 is SGHRS, CDR2 YFSETQ, per germline. Trimming stripped 4 bases from V and 0 bases from J, with 8 bases between. The CDR3 totals 13 residues. Here the CDR3 DNA reads TGCGCCAGCAGCCCAGCGGGCTCCTACGAGCAGTACTTC. The encoded protein is CASSPAGSYEQYF.

J is TRBJ2-7 and V is TRBV15; D possibly corresponds to TRBD2 (5 bases). The V end lost 0 bases, the J end lost 2 bases, and 14 bases lay between the germline ends. The CDR3 runs 16 residues. The germline gives CDR1 LNHNV, CDR2 YYDKDF (reference sequence). The CDR3 bases are TGTGCCACCAGCAGAGATCGCACCATGAGGGCCTACGAGCAGTACTTC. It codes for CATSRDRTMRAYEQYF.

CDR3 in amino acids: CASSEAGITDTQYF. The CDR3, as DNA: TGCGCCAGCAGTGAGGCAGGGATCACAGATACGCAGTATTTT. This sequence joins TRBV10-2 and TRBJ2-3, with a possible D match to TRBD1 (5 bases). V was trimmed by 2 bases and J by 2 bases, leaving 8 bases between them. The CDR3 spans 14 residues. Germline CDR1 reads WSHSY; CDR2 reads SAAADI.

This clonotype was seen only a few times. This CDR3 is CASSEFRQDTQYF. The CDR3 DNA follows: TGTGCCAGCAGTGAATTCCGACAAGATACGCAGTATTTT. The V and J genes are TRBV25-1 and TRBJ2-3; D unresolved. Germline CDR1 is MGHDK and CDR2 is SYGVNS. The length of the CDR3 is 13 residues. V was trimmed by 1 base and J by 5 bases, leaving 7 bases between them. The whole variable domain, remainder taken from reference TRBV25-1 and TRBJ2-3, is EADIYQTPRYLVIGTGKKITLECSQTMGHDKMYWYQQDPGMELHLIHYSYGVNSTEKGDLSSESTVSRIRTEHFPLTLESARPSHTSQYLCASSEFRQDTQYFGPGTRLTVL.

The chain recombines TRBV4-3 with TRBJ2-2, with D perhaps given as TRBD1 or TRBD2 (6 bases each). The CDR3 has 18 amino acids. Per germline, CDR1 LGHNA and CDR2 YSLEER. V lost 4 bases, J lost 6 bases, and 24 bases lay in between. The CDR3 reads CASSLRGGLSLESGELFF. The CDR3 DNA is TGCGCCAGCAGCCTCAGGGGAGGATTGAGTTTGGAGTCCGGGGAGCTGTTTTTT.

This clonotype was seen more than once but under ten times. This sequence joins TRBV14 and TRBJ2-7, with 12 bases that match TRBD2. CDR3 length equals 14 residues. Unmatched junction bases numbered 6, after V lost 5 bases and J lost 7 bases. CDR1 is SGHDN, CDR2 FVKESK, per germline. The DNA for the CDR3 is TGTGCCAGCAGCATCCCTGGACTAGCGGGAGAGCAGTACTTC. Amino acid sequence: CASSIPGLAGEQYF.

Ten or more counts support this clonotype. The J gene is TRBJ2-3, the V gene TRBV28; 15 nucleotides agree with TRBD2. The CDR3 runs to 18 residues. The germline CDR1 and CDR2 sequences are MDHEN and SYDVKM. Trimming removed 2 bases from V and 0 bases from J; junction bases left unmatched: 3. CDR3 protein: CASSLGTSGRISTDTQYF. In nucleotides, the CDR3 is TGTGCCAGCAGTTTAGGGACTAGCGGGAGGATAAGCACAGATACGCAGTATTTT.